Listed below are T cell receptor beta chains from one sample, sequenced in a study of blood T cell repertoires in COVID-19. TCRdb keeps only in-frame clones here, not all; method: immunoSEQ multiplex PCR. There are approximately 85,000 clones in the sample; around 94% occur only once, and roughly 6.6% lies in the top ten. Specimen: peripheral blood. These TCRs come from a woman aged 55-69 years with active COVID-19. The CDR3 runs from the conserved cysteine through the conserved F or W. The order of the fields is V gene, D gene, clone size, J gene, CDR3 DNA, CDR3 protein. A D gene is named only where the DNA matches it firmly. Size is omitted from some rows. Given values are once, few, many or a class for expanded clones.

v_call: TRBV7-8
d_call: NA
clone_size: few
j_call: TRBJ1-1
cdr3_nt: TGTGCCAGCAGCTTAGTGGGGGGGAACACTGAAGCTTTCTTT
cdr3_aa: CASSLVGGNTEAFF

v_call: TRBV2
d_call: NA
clone_size: NA
j_call: TRBJ2-4
cdr3_nt: TGTGCCAGCAGTGACGAGAGCCGGGGCATTCAGTACTTC
cdr3_aa: CASSDESRGIQYF

v_call: TRBV28
d_call: NA
clone_size: NA
j_call: TRBJ2-7
cdr3_nt: TGTGCCAGCAGTTGGGCGGGAAGCTTGAACGAGCAGTACTTC
cdr3_aa: CASSWAGSLNEQYF

v_call: TRBV18
d_call: NA
clone_size: NA
j_call: TRBJ1-4
cdr3_nt: TGTGCCAGCTCACCTACTAGATCAACTAATGAAAAACTGTTTTTT
cdr3_aa: CASSPTRSTNEKLFF

v_call: TRBV18
d_call: NA
clone_size: NA
j_call: TRBJ1-1
cdr3_nt: TGTGCCAGCTCACCCGGGTCCAACACTGAAGCTTTCTTT
cdr3_aa: CASSPGSNTEAFF

v_call: TRBV7-2
d_call: TRBD2
clone_size: NA
j_call: TRBJ2-1
cdr3_nt: TGTGCCAGCAGCTTAGCGATAGCGGGGGGGCCTGGGGCCTACAATGAGCAGTTCTTC
cdr3_aa: CASSLAIAGGPGAYNEQFF

v_call: TRBV5-4
d_call: TRBD1
clone_size: NA
j_call: TRBJ2-5
cdr3_nt: TGTGCCAGCAGCTGGGGGGACAGGGGGGCGACCCAGTACTTC
cdr3_aa: CASSWGDRGATQYF

v_call: TRBV12-3/TRBV12-4
d_call: NA
clone_size: NA
j_call: TRBJ2-1
cdr3_nt: TGTGCCAGCAGTATAAAACTCGGCAATGAGCAGTTCTTC
cdr3_aa: CASSIKLGNEQFF

v_call: TRBV4-3
d_call: TRBD1
clone_size: NA
j_call: TRBJ1-2
cdr3_nt: TGCGCCAGCAGCCAAGATTTGGACAGGGGAAACCGGGGCTACACCTTC
cdr3_aa: CASSQDLDRGNRGYTF

v_call: TRBV5-1
d_call: NA
clone_size: NA
j_call: TRBJ2-3
cdr3_nt: TGCGCCAGCAGTCGGGTTCAAAGCACAGATACGCAGTATTTT
cdr3_aa: CASSRVQSTDTQYF

v_call: TRBV10-2
d_call: NA
clone_size: NA
j_call: TRBJ1-5
cdr3_nt: TGCGCCAGCAGTGAAGGGCAGGGCGGCCAGCCCCAGCATTTT
cdr3_aa: CASSEGQGGQPQHF

v_call: TRBV28
d_call: NA
clone_size: NA
j_call: TRBJ2-3
cdr3_nt: TGTGCCAGCAGGGCCACAGATACGCAGTATTTT
cdr3_aa: CASRATDTQYF

v_call: TRBV28
d_call: TRBD1
clone_size: NA
j_call: TRBJ2-6
cdr3_nt: TGTGCCAGCAGTACAGGGGGCGCTGGGGCCAACGTCCTGACTTTC
cdr3_aa: CASSTGGAGANVLTF

v_call: TRBV5-4
d_call: TRBD1
clone_size: NA
j_call: TRBJ1-6
cdr3_nt: TGTGCCAGCAGCCCCCGCTTAGGGACAGGGGATTCACCCCTCCACTTT
cdr3_aa: CASSPRLGTGDSPLHF

v_call: TRBV21-1
d_call: NA
clone_size: NA
j_call: TRBJ2-4
cdr3_nt: TGTGCCAGCAGCAAAGAGGGGAGGGGGAATCGAAACATTCAGTACTTC
cdr3_aa: CASSKEGRGNRNIQYF

v_call: TRBV11-1
d_call: NA
clone_size: NA
j_call: TRBJ2-1
cdr3_nt: TGTGCCAGCAGCTTGCCGTTGGCGGACTCCTACAATGAGCAGTTCTTC
cdr3_aa: CASSLPLADSYNEQFF

v_call: TRBV7-3
d_call: NA
clone_size: NA
j_call: TRBJ2-1
cdr3_nt: TGTGCCAGCAGCTTAAGACTTCAAGATGAGCAGTTCTTC
cdr3_aa: CASSLRLQDEQFF

v_call: TRBV5-1
d_call: TRBD1
clone_size: NA
j_call: TRBJ2-1
cdr3_nt: TGCGCCAGCAGCTCTGCCCCGACAGGGGCTGGTAATGAGCAGTTCTTC
cdr3_aa: CASSSAPTGAGNEQFF

v_call: TRBV9
d_call: TRBD1
clone_size: NA
j_call: TRBJ2-5
cdr3_nt: TGTGCCAGCAGCGAGGGGGCAGTCCGGGTGGAGACCCAGTACTTC
cdr3_aa: CASSEGAVRVETQYF

v_call: TRBV6-5
d_call: NA
clone_size: NA
j_call: TRBJ2-2
cdr3_nt: TGTGCCAGCAGGGGGGCGGGCACCGGGGAGCTGTTTTTT
cdr3_aa: CASRGAGTGELFF

v_call: TRBV4-1
d_call: NA
clone_size: once
j_call: TRBJ2-3
cdr3_nt: TGCGCCAGCAGCCAAGCAGGGGCCGGAACGGGCACAGATACGCAGTATTTT
cdr3_aa: CASSQAGAGTGTDTQYF

v_call: TRBV19
d_call: NA
clone_size: NA
j_call: TRBJ1-5
cdr3_nt: TGTGCCAGTACCACAGGAGGAGGGAATCAGCCCCAGCATTTT
cdr3_aa: CASTTGGGNQPQHF

v_call: TRBV6-5
d_call: NA
clone_size: NA
j_call: TRBJ1-2
cdr3_nt: TGTGCCAGCAATTCCCCCGGGGATCGGGATGGCTACACCTTC
cdr3_aa: CASNSPGDRDGYTF

v_call: TRBV6-5
d_call: TRBD2
clone_size: NA
j_call: TRBJ2-1
cdr3_nt: TGTGCCAGCAGTCCCATGGGCGGGGGGGCCTATGAGCAGTTCTTC
cdr3_aa: CASSPMGGGAYEQFF